The rows below give T cell receptor beta chains drawn from one sample of a study of control samples from healthy donors and cancer patients. The assay was immunoSEQ multiplex PCR, and TCRdb's table has in-frame clones only and misses some. There are around 80,000 clones in the sample; around nine tenths occur only once, and roughly 6% lies in the top ten. The sequenced material came from blood. The receptors were gathered from a man aged 50-60 years in good health. CDR3s include the opening cysteine and the closing phenylalanine or tryptophan. The order of the fields is D gene, V gene, J gene, clone size, CDR3 DNA, CDR3 protein. D genes are given only for firm matches. A clone size is listed for some rows: how often the clone was seen (once, few, many), or a class if it is expanded.

>NA|TRBV5-6|TRBJ1-3|NA
TGTGCCAGCAGCCGAGGCGGGGCTAGAAACACCATATATTTT
CASSRGGARNTIYF
>NA|TRBV7-9|TRBJ1-6|NA
TGTGCCAGCAGCTTACTCCCGAGCAATTCACCCCTCCACTTT
CASSLLPSNSPLHF
>NA|TRBV10-3|TRBJ1-1|NA
TGTGCCACCGCCGCTTTTGCAGGGGAAAAGAGGGCTGAAGCTTTCTTT
CATAAFAGEKRAEAFF
>NA|TRBV27|TRBJ2-3|NA
TGTGCCAGCAGTTTAGTAGGGTCCCGCAGCACAGATACGCAGTATTTT
CASSLVGSRSTDTQYF
>NA|TRBV2|TRBJ2-5|NA
TGTGCCAGCAGTGAAGCGAAACTCCGAGAGACCCAGTACTTC
CASSEAKLRETQYF
>NA|TRBV5-5|TRBJ1-4|once
TGTGCCAGCAGCCGGGGGCGTACTTCAAATGAAAAACTGTTTTTT
CASSRGRTSNEKLFF
>NA|TRBV19|TRBJ2-4|NA
TGTGCCAGTAGTTCAGGGCGGAACATTCAGTACTTC
CASSSGRNIQYF
>NA|TRBV7-8|TRBJ1-5|NA
TGTGCCAGCAGCCTAGTACAGGGATCGTGGCCCCAGCATTTT
CASSLVQGSWPQHF
>NA|TRBV4-1|TRBJ2-7|NA
TGCGCCAGCAGCCAAGAAGAAGTGGGCCGCCACCGGTTCTACGAGCAGTACTTC
CASSQEEVGRHRFYEQYF
>TRBD2|TRBV13|TRBJ2-1|NA
TGTGCCAGCAGCCGTTGGACTAGCGGGCCCTACAATGAGCAGTTCTTC
CASSRWTSGPYNEQFF
>NA|TRBV19|TRBJ2-2|NA
TGTGCCAGTAGTATGCGCGAGGGGGTGACCGGGGAGCTGTTTTTT
CASSMREGVTGELFF
>NA|TRBV4-2|TRBJ1-5|NA
TGTGCCAGCAGCCAAGTTGGGGGCGATCAGCCCCAGCATTTT
CASSQVGGDQPQHF
>NA|TRBV13|TRBJ2-3|NA
TGTGCCAGCAGCTTGGGGGCAGCTAACACAGATACGCAGTATTTT
CASSLGAANTDTQYF
>NA|TRBV6-5|TRBJ1-5|NA
TGTGCCAGCAGTTACTCGGCCCCTGGGGGCAATCAGCCCCAGCATTTT
CASSYSAPGGNQPQHF
>TRBD1|TRBV2|TRBJ2-1|NA
TGTGCCAGCAGGCGGACAGGGGGAACCAATGAGCAGTTCTTC
CASRRTGGTNEQFF
>TRBD2|TRBV5-1|TRBJ2-7|once
TGCGCCAGCAGCTTGGACGGACTAGCGGGGGGCAACGAGCAGTACTTC
CASSLDGLAGGNEQYF
>NA|TRBV7-3|TRBJ2-1|few
TGTGCCAGCAGCTTAATGGGGTCAGACGGCAATGAGCAGTTCTTC
CASSLMGSDGNEQFF
>NA|TRBV11-3|TRBJ2-5|once
TGTGCCAGCAGCCGGCCAGGGACACCCACCGAGACCCAGTACTTC
CASSRPGTPTETQYF
>TRBD1|TRBV9|TRBJ2-3|medium-sized
TGTGCCAGCAAGGGGACAGGGAGTACAGATACGCAGTATTTT
CASKGTGSTDTQYF
>TRBD1|TRBV30|TRBJ2-1|once
TGTGCCTGGACGGGACAGGGACCCTACAATGAGCAGTTCTTC
CAWTGQGPYNEQFF
>NA|TRBV6-5|TRBJ2-1|NA
TGTGCCAGCACTCCCAGGGGGGGGGTAATGGATGAGCAGTTCTTC
CASTPRGGVMDEQFF
>NA|TRBV9|TRBJ2-1|NA
TGTGCCAGCAGCGTCGTTTCTGGAGGGGGCCTCAGCGAGCAGTTCTTC
CASSVVSGGGLSEQFF
>TRBD1|TRBV5-4|TRBJ1-2|NA
TGTGCCAGCAGCCCGTCCCTTGGGACAGGGTATGAACATGGCTACACCTTC
CASSPSLGTGYEHGYTF
>NA|TRBV19|TRBJ2-7|once
TGTGCCAGTGGTCCGGGGGGCGCCTACTACGAGCAGTACTTC
CASGPGGAYYEQYF
>NA|TRBV30|TRBJ1-1|NA
TGTGCCTGGCTACTGGGAGCTGAAGCTTTCTTT
CAWLLGAEAFF